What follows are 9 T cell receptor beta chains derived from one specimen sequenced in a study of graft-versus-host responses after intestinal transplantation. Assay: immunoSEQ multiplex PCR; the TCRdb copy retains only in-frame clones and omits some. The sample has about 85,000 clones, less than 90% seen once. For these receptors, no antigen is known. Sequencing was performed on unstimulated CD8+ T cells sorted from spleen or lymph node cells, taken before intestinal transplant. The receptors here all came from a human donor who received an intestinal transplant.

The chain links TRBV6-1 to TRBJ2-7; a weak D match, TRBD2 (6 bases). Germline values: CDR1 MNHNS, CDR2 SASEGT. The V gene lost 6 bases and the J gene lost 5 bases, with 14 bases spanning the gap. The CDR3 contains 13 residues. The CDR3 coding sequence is TGTGCCAGCAGCCCGACTAGTTTCGACGAGCAGTACTTC. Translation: CASSPTSFDEQYF.

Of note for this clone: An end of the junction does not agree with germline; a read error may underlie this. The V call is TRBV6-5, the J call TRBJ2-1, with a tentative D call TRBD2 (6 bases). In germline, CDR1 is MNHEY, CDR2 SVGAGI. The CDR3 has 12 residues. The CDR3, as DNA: TGTGCCAGCAGTTACGGGGGGAGCCTTTTGATCTTC. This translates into CASSYGGSLLIF.

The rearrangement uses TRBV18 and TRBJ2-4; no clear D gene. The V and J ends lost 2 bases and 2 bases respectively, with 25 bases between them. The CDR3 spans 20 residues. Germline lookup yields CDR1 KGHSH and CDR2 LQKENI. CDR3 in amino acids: CASSPYWQAGDTETKNIQYF. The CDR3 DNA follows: TGTGCCAGCTCACCATACTGGCAAGCTGGAGACACGGAGACCAAAAACATTCAGTACTTC.

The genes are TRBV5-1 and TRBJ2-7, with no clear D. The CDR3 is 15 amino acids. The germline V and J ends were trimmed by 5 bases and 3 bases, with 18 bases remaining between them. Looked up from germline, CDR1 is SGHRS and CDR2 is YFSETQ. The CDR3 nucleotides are TGCGCCAGCAGTGCGGAAAGCTACATAAGCTACGAGCAGTACTTC. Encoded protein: CASSAESYISYEQYF.

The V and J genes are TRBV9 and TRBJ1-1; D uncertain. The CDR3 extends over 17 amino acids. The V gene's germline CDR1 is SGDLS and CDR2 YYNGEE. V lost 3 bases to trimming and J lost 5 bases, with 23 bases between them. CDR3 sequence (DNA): TGTGCCAGCAGCGCTGGCGGGTCCTACCCCGGAGTGACTGAAGCTTTCTTT. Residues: CASSAGGSYPGVTEAFF.

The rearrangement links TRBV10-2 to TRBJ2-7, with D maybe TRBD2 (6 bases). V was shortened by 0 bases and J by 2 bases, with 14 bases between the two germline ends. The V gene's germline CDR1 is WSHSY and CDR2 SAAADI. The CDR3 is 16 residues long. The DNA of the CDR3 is TGCGCCAGCAGTGAGTCGGGAGGTGCGATGACCTACGAGCAGTACTTC. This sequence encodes CASSESGGAMTYEQYF.

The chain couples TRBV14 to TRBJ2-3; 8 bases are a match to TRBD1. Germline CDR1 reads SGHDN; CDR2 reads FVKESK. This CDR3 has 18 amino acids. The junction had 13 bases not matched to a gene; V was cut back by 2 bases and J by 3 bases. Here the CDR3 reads CASSQQLLQDRETDTQYF. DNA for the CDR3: TGTGCCAGCAGCCAACAGCTCCTCCAGGACAGGGAGACAGATACGCAGTATTTT.

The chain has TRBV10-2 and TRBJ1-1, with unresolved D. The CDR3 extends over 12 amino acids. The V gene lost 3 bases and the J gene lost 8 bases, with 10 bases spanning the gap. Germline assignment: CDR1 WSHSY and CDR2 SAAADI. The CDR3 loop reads CASSDRSVEAFF. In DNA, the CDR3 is TGCGCCAGCAGTGACAGGTCTGTCGAAGCTTTCTTT.

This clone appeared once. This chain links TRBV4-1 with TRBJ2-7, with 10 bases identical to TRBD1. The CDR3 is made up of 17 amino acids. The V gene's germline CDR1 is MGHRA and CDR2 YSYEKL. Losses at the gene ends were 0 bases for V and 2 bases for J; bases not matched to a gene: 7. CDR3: CASSQEAGQGRTYEQYF. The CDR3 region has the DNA TGCGCCAGCAGCCAAGAAGCGGGACAGGGGCGAACCTACGAGCAGTACTTC.